This entry lists 17 T cell receptor beta chains sequenced from one sample in a study of blood T cell repertoires in COVID-19. Assay: immunoSEQ multiplex PCR; the TCRdb copy retains only in-frame clones and omits some. The table lists some 270,000 clones, more than 65% of them singletons. The sequencing sample was made of PBMCs or T cells enriched from blood (not recorded which). The receptors come from a man aged 45-65 years who had recovered from COVID-19.

The V gene is TRBV19, the J gene TRBJ2-2; possibly TRBD1 for D (6 bases). CDR3 size: 15 residues. V lost 7 bases to trimming and J lost 2 bases, with 14 bases between them. The germline V gene has CDR1 LNHDA and CDR2 SQIVND (reference sequence). CDR3 protein: CASTGGQHNTGELFF. In DNA, the CDR3 is TGTGCCAGTACTGGGGGACAACATAACACCGGGGAGCTGTTTTTT.

DNA for the CDR3: TGTGCCAGCAGCCCCCAGCGGGAGTCCTCCTACGAGCAGTACTTC. Translated, it gives CASSPQRESSYEQYF. The gene calls are TRBV9 and TRBJ2-7, with TRBD2 matching over 8 bases. Germline V gene data show CDR1 as SGDLS and CDR2 as YYNGEE. This CDR3 region has 15 residues. The junction had 6 bases not matched to a gene; V was cut back by 4 bases and J by 0 bases.

This clone was recorded a few times. The chain joins TRBV28 to TRBJ2-1, with D hard to call. The germline V and J ends were trimmed by 7 bases and 5 bases, with 9 bases remaining between them. The length of the CDR3 is 12 residues. CDR1 MDHEN and CDR2 SYDVKM come from the germline V gene. CDR3 in DNA: TGTGCCAGCAAGTCCAGAAACAATGAGCAGTTCTTC. Translating gives CASKSRNNEQFF.

This clone was observed a single time. J is TRBJ2-4 and V is TRBV21-1; the DNA was not compared with TRBD2, the D call given in the table. TRBV21-1 is classified as a pseudogene. The CDR3 sequence is 13 residues long. This CDR3 reads CASSGRLADIQYF. The DNA for the CDR3 is TGTGCCAGCAGCGGTCGACTAGCTGACATTCAGTACTTC.

This clone came up once. This sample includes further DNA sequences coding for the same CDR3. The CDR3 spells CASSTSGGTDTQYF. CDR3 nucleotides: TGTGCCAGCAGTACTAGCGGGGGCACAGATACGCAGTATTTT. The rearrangement links TRBV6-4 to TRBJ2-3, with 10 positions matching TRBD2. Germline loops: CDR1 MRHNA, CDR2 SNTAGT. The CDR3 length is 14 residues. The V segment lost 5 bases and the J segment 1 base; nucleotides outside the gene matches: 0.

The chain uses TRBV27 and TRBJ2-7, with 7 positions matching TRBD1. The length of the CDR3 is 18 residues. With V trimmed by 6 bases and J by 3 bases, 20 bases remained unmatched. Per germline, CDR1 MNHEY and CDR2 SMNVEV (reference sequence). Here the CDR3 DNA reads TGTGCCAGCAGCAAAAACAGGGGCCCCCGGACCTTAATCTACGAGCAGTACTTC. Protein: CASSKNRGPRTLIYEQYF.

The genes are TRBV7-2 and TRBJ2-7; TRBD2 matches at 10 bases. Trimming at V came to 2 bases and at J to 2 bases, leaving 15 bases not matched to a gene. CDR3 length equals 19 residues. The V gene's germline CDR1 is SGHTA and CDR2 FQGNSA. CDR3 sequence (DNA): TGTGCCAGCAGCTTATACCGGCGGCTAGCGGGAGCAAAGACCTACGAGCAGTACTTC. Translation gives CASSLYRRLAGAKTYEQYF.

The chain combines TRBV15 with TRBJ2-3; the match to TRBD2 covers 7 bases. Germline CDR1 and CDR2: LNHNV and YYDKDF (reference sequence). The CDR3 has 14 amino acids. V lost 7 bases to trimming and J lost 0 bases; unmatched junction nucleotides: 4. The chain's CDR3 is CATMASGSTDTQYF. CDR3 nucleotide sequence: TGTGCCACCATGGCTAGCGGAAGCACAGATACGCAGTATTTT. Based on the CDR3 plus reference TRBV15 and TRBJ2-3, the full variable domain is DAMVIQNPRYQVTQFGKPVTLSCSQTLNHNVMYWYQQKSSQAPKLLFHYYDKDFNNEADTPDNFQSRRPNTSFCFLDIRSPGLGDTAMYLCATMASGSTDTQYFGPGTRLTVL.

The chain joins TRBV28 to TRBJ2-3; TRBD2 matches at 8 bases. The CDR3 runs 21 residues. With V trimmed by 1 base and J by 3 bases, 21 bases remained unmatched. The germline CDR1 and CDR2 sequences are MDHEN and SYDVKM. This CDR3 reads CASSLFGPRVGREVWTDTQYF. In nucleotides, the CDR3 is TGTGCCAGCAGTTTATTCGGCCCCAGGGTCGGGCGGGAGGTTTGGACAGATACGCAGTATTTT.

The chain combines TRBV5-4 with TRBJ2-1, with D unclear. Germline CDR1 reads SGHNT; CDR2 reads YYREEE (reference sequence). Trimming pared 1 base from V and 4 bases from J, leaving 6 bases between. The CDR3 covers 13 residues. The CDR3 region is CASSLIGYNEQFF. In DNA form, the CDR3 reads TGTGCCAGCAGCTTGATCGGTTACAATGAGCAGTTCTTC.

In its sample, this clone was seen once. The chain carries TRBV7-2 and TRBJ1-4; D gene ambiguous. Germline CDR1 is SGHTA and CDR2 is FQGNSA. The V and J ends lost 5 bases and 8 bases respectively, with 9 bases between them. The CDR3 covers 12 residues. This CDR3 reads CASSRAGEKLFF. The CDR3, as DNA: TGTGCCAGCAGCCGCGCGGGGGAAAAACTGTTTTTT.

This clone was detected once. The chain recombines TRBV13 with TRBJ1-4, with D uncertain. Germline CDR1 reads PRHDT; CDR2 reads FYEKMQ (reference sequence). The ends were cut back, 3 bases at V and 5 bases at J, with 19 bases in the middle. There are 17 residues in the CDR3. The CDR3 nucleotides are TGTGCCAGCAGCTTCGGGGAGCTTGGTGCGGGGAATGAAAAACTGTTTTTT. Protein sequence: CASSFGELGAGNEKLFF. Combining the CDR3 with reference TRBV13 and TRBJ1-4 gives the whole variable domain AAGVIQSPRHLIKEKRETATLKCYPIPRHDTVYWYQQGPGQDPQFLISFYEKMQSDKGSIPDRFSAQQFSDYHSELNMSSLELGDSALYFCASSFGELGAGNEKLFFGSGTQLSVL.

J is TRBJ1-4 and V is TRBV6-5; the match to TRBD1 covers 9 bases. Germline loops: CDR1 MNHEY, CDR2 SVGAGI. This CDR3 spans 15 amino acids. V shed 6 bases and J 5 bases; nucleotides not matched to a gene: 7. CDR3 sequence reads: CASRTGQGKNEKLFF. CDR3 coding DNA: TGTGCCAGCAGGACCGGACAGGGGAAAAATGAAAAACTGTTTTTT.

This rearrangement joins TRBV28 to TRBJ1-3, with TRBD1 matching over 9 bases. The CDR3 length is 15 residues. Germline V gene data show CDR1 as MDHEN and CDR2 as SYDVKM. V trimming: 4 bases; J trimming: 3 bases; junction bases outside the gene matches: 4. CDR3 DNA sequence: TGTGCCAGCAGTTCCCACAGGGGGCTTGGAAACACCATATATTTT. It yields the protein CASSSHRGLGNTIYF.

This clone appeared a single time. The chain is built from TRBV30 and TRBJ1-1; 8 bases agree with TRBD1. This CDR3 has 14 residues. The germline gives CDR1 GTSNPN, CDR2 SVGIG (reference sequence). With V trimmed by 0 bases and J by 4 bases, 4 bases remained unmatched. DNA of the CDR3: TGTGCCTGGAGTGTACAGGGGGTGGGCACTGAAGCTTTCTTT. It yields the protein CAWSVQGVGTEAFF.

V usage is TRBV14 and J usage is TRBJ1-1; D is unclear. This CDR3 contains 12 residues. The ends were cut back, 3 bases at V and 3 bases at J, with 5 bases in the middle. Germline V gene lookup returns CDR1 SGHDN and CDR2 FVKESK. CDR3 sequence reads: CASSQRYTEAFF. The CDR3, as DNA: TGTGCCAGCAGCCAGCGGTACACTGAAGCTTTCTTT.

This clone was detected once. The chain links TRBV4-1 to TRBJ2-7; 12 bases line up with TRBD1. Per germline, CDR1 MGHRA and CDR2 YSYEKL. V shed 4 bases and J 3 bases; nucleotides not matched to a gene: 4. The CDR3 is made up of 15 amino acids. CDR3 DNA sequence: TGCGCCAGCAGCCGGGGACAGGGGGCTTTCTACGAGCAGTACTTC. Residues: CASSRGQGAFYEQYF.